This T cell receptor (beta chain) was retrieved from a study of metastatic and nonmetastatic thyroid tumors. The overall study: Peripheral blood and tumor or nodule samples from malignant and benign thyroid patients were compared.

Trimming left V 1 base short and J 0 bases short, with 19 bases between. This CDR3 has 19 amino acids. Germline V gene sequence: CDR1 KGHSH, CDR2 LQKENI. As to this clone: As yet, its antigen is unknown.

Until they underwent thyroid surgery, no patient had received any treatment. General study points: TCR beta diversity was reportedly significantly higher in malignant thyroid tumors than benign nodules, in blood and tumor.

In the original processing: What underpinned the distant-metastasis classifier for papillary thyroid cancer was the set of CDR3 differences across clinicopathological groups. TCRdb redid the clone calls on the PCR reads using MiXCR. None of the V and J calls come from the authors' own analysis; TCRdb made them. The data contain over 10,000 clones, 25% to 35% of them singletons. Sequenced: tumor tissue. The V and J genes are TRBV18 and TRBJ2-4, with D possibly being TRBD1 (6 bases). The receptor's source is a female donor with papillary thyroid cancer or a benign thyroid nodule (not recorded which). Some clones in this sample may be carry-over from other donors' samples. Here the CDR3 DNA reads TGTGCCAGCTCACCACAGAGGGACATGGGAACACTAGCCAAAAACATTCAGTACTTC. Amino acid sequence: CASSPQRDMGTLAKNIQYF.